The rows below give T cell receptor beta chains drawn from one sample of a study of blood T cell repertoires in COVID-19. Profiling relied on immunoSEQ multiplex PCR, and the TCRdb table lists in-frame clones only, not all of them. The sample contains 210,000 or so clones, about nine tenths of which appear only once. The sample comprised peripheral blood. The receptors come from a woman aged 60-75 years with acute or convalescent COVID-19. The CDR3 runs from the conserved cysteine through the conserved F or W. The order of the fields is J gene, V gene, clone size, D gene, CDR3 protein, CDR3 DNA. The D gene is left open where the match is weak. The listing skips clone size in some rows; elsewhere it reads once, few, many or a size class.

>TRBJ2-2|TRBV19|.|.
CASSISSSANTGELFF
TGTGCCAGTAGTATTTCGTCTAGCGCGAACACCGGGGAGCTGTTTTTT
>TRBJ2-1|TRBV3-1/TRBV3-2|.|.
CASSLHSGTGVNEQFF
TGTGCCAGCAGCCTCCATTCCGGGACTGGCGTCAATGAGCAGTTCTTC
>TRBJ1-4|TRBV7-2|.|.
CASRQMVPKMSTNEKLFF
TGTGCCAGCAGACAAATGGTACCCAAGATGTCAACTAATGAAAAACTGTTTTTT
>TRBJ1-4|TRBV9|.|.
CASSRRGDATNEKLFF
TGTGCCAGCAGCCGGCGGGGGGATGCAACTAATGAAAAACTGTTTTTT
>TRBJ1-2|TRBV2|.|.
CASRGKGRSDGYTF
TGTGCCAGCAGGGGTAAGGGGCGATCTGATGGCTACACCTTC
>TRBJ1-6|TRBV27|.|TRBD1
CASSYKGQGFLNSPLHF
TGTGCCAGCAGTTACAAGGGACAGGGGTTCCTTAATTCACCCCTCCACTTT
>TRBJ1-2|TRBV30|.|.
CAWMTVNYGYTF
TGTGCCTGGATGACAGTTAACTATGGCTACACCTTC
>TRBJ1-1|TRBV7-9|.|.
CASSLASGGQRTEAFF
TGTGCCAGCAGCCTAGCTAGCGGGGGCCAGAGGACTGAAGCTTTCTTT
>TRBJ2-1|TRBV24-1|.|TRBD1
CATSDPGTGTDEQFF
TGTGCCACCAGTGACCCCGGGACAGGGACCGATGAGCAGTTCTTC
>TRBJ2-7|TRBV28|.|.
CASMGGAKQYF
TGTGCCAGCATGGGGGGAGCAAAGCAGTACTTC
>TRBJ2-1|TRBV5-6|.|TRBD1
CASSLWDRVQLDFF
TGTGCCAGCAGCTTGTGGGACAGGGTGCAACTGGACTTCTTC
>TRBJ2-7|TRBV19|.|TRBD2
CASSILAGGGYEQYF
TGTGCCAGTAGTATCTTAGCGGGAGGTGGCTACGAGCAGTACTTC
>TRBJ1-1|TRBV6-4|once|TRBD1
CASSAGQGVRAFF
TGTGCCAGCAGTGCCGGACAGGGTGTTCGAGCTTTCTTT
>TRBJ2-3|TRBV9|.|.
CASSVGQGGDTQYF
TGTGCCAGCAGCGTAGGGCAGGGTGGAGATACGCAGTATTTT
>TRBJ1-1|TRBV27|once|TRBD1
CASRTNRGGAEAFF
TGTGCCAGCAGAACCAACAGGGGCGGCGCTGAAGCTTTCTTT
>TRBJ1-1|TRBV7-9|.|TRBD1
CASSFGQENTEAFF
TGTGCCAGCAGCTTCGGACAGGAGAACACTGAAGCTTTCTTT
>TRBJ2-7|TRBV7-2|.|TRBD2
CASSLGRGAYEQYF
TGTGCCAGCAGCTTAGGCCGGGGGGCCTACGAGCAGTACTTC
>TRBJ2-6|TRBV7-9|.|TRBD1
CASSLGTGSSGANVLTF
TGTGCCAGCAGCCTAGGGACAGGAAGCTCTGGGGCCAACGTCCTGACTTTC
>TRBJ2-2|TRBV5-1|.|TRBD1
CASSLGTGTNTGELFF
TGCGCCAGCAGCTTGGGGACAGGGACGAACACCGGGGAGCTGTTTTTT
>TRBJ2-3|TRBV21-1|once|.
CASSQRDYPCTDTQYF
.
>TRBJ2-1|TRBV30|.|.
CAWSGRANEQFF
TGTGCCTGGAGTGGCAGGGCGAATGAGCAGTTCTTC
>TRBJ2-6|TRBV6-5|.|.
CASSRGGAGANVLTF
TGTGCCAGCAGCAGAGGGGGAGCGGGGGCCAACGTCCTGACTTTC
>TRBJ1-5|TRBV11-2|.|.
CASSFGRGSNQPQHF
TGTGCCAGCAGCTTCGGCAGGGGCTCCAATCAGCCCCAGCATTTT
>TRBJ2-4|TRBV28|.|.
CASSGGQKNIQYF
TGTGCCAGCAGTGGGGGACAAAAAAACATTCAGTACTTC
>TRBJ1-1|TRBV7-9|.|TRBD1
CASSLVRTGAEAFF
TGTGCCAGCAGCTTAGTCCGGACAGGGGCTGAAGCTTTCTTT
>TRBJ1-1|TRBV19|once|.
CASTSPGVLNTEAFF
TGTGCCAGTACCTCACCGGGGGTTCTAAACACTGAAGCTTTCTTT
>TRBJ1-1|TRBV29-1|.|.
CSVGGGLWSRNTEAFF
TGCAGCGTTGGCGGAGGGCTTTGGTCACGGAACACTGAAGCTTTCTTT
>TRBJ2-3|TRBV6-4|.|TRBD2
CASRALAGRTDTQYF
TGTGCCAGCAGAGCCCTAGCGGGACGGACAGATACGCAGTATTTT
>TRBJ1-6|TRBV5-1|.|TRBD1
CASSLGIGQGGNSPLHF
TGCGCCAGCAGCTTGGGTATCGGACAGGGGGGAAATTCACCCCTCCACTTT
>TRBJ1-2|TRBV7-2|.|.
CASSLNFPQGSNYGYTF
TGTGCCAGCAGCTTAAATTTCCCCCAGGGGAGTAACTATGGCTACACCTTC
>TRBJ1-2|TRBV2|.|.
CASSRGILGYTF
TGTGCCAGCAGTCGGGGAATTCTAGGCTACACCTTC
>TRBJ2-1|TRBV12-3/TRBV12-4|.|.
CASSLRRDEQFF
TGTGCCAGCAGTTTACGTCGGGATGAGCAGTTCTTC
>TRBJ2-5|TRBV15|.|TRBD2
CATPPFPSGAPQETQYF
TGTGCCACACCTCCGTTTCCTAGCGGGGCTCCTCAAGAGACCCAGTACTTC
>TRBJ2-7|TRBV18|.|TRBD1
CASSPGQGSHEQYF
TGTGCCAGCTCACCGGGACAGGGGAGTCACGAGCAGTACTTC
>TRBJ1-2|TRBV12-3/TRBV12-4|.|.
CASSLGLSDGYTF
TGTGCCAGCAGTTTAGGTCTGAGCGATGGCTACACCTTC
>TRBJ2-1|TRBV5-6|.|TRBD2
CASSLRTSGVPSYNEQFF
TGTGCCAGCAGCTTGAGAACTAGCGGGGTTCCTTCCTACAATGAGCAGTTCTTC
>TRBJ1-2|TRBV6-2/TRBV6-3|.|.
CASSYGENLAWSGTYGYTF
TGTGCCAGCAGTTACGGGGAAAATCTCGCATGGTCAGGGACTTATGGCTACACCTTC
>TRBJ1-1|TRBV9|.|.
CASSVRGWVKDTEAFF
TGTGCCAGCAGCGTCAGGGGATGGGTAAAGGACACTGAAGCTTTCTTT
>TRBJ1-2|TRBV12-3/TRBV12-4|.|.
CASRGASYGYTF
TGTGCCAGCAGAGGAGCGAGCTATGGCTACACCTTC
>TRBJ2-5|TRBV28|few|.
CASSFRGLQTQYF
TGTGCCAGCAGTTTTAGGGGCCTGCAGACCCAGTACTTC
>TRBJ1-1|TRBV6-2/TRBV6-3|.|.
CASSSPGGAAEAFF
TGTGCCAGCAGTTCACCGGGGGGGGCTGCCGAAGCTTTCTTT
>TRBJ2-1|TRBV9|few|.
CASSVGQGKNNEQFF
TGTGCCAGCAGCGTAGGGCAGGGGAAAAACAATGAGCAGTTCTTC
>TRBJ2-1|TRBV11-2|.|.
CASSRSRNEQFF
TGTGCCAGCAGCAGGAGTCGTAATGAGCAGTTCTTC
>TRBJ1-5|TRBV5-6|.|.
CASSLRQGNQPQHF
TGTGCCAGCAGCTTGAGGCAGGGGAATCAGCCCCAGCATTTT
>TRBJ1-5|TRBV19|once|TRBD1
CASSIGTGGSQPQHF
TGTGCCAGTAGTATAGGGACAGGGGGTTCTCAGCCCCAGCATTTT
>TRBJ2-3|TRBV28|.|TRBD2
CASLTSGILTGTDTQYF
TGTGCCAGCTTAACGAGCGGGATACTTACCGGCACAGATACGCAGTATTTT
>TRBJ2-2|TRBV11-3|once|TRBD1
CASSSTGVGTGELFF
TGTGCCAGCAGCTCCACAGGGGTAGGCACCGGGGAGCTGTTTTTT
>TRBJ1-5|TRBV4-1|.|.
CASSQVAWGRQPQHF
TGCGCCAGCAGCCAAGTCGCGTGGGGGCGACAGCCCCAGCATTTT
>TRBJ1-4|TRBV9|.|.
CASSGTRSNEKLFF
TGTGCCAGCAGCGGTACGAGAAGTAATGAAAAACTGTTTTTT